A single sample gave rise to the 20 T cell receptor beta chains below, sequenced in a study of long-term antiretroviral therapy in people with HIV. Survey-level immunoSEQ v3.0 assays were run. The data were produced by immunoSEQ multiplex PCR, yet TCRdb's version contains in-frame clones alone and is incomplete. The sample contains about 30,000 clones, 75% to 90% of which appear only once. This material consisted of unsorted PBMCs, taken 3.2 years before starting antiretroviral therapy. The receptors were gathered from a man aged 50-59 years with HIV.

The sample holds a few counts of this clone. The chain is built from TRBV7-8 and TRBJ2-7; TRBD2 agrees at 7 bases. Looked up from germline, CDR1 is SGHVS and CDR2 is FQNEAQ. This CDR3 is built from 15 residues. After removal of 3 bases from V and 5 bases from J, the junction contained 10 bases not matched to a gene. CDR3 amino acids: CASSFYGGSRDEQYF. In DNA form, the CDR3 reads TGTGCCAGCAGCTTTTACGGCGGGAGCAGGGACGAGCAGTACTTC. The variable domain in full, completed from reference TRBV7-8 and TRBJ2-7, reads GAGVSQSPRYKVAKRGQDVALRCDPISGHVSLFWYQQALGQGPEFLTYFQNEAQLDKSGLPSDRFFAERPEGSVSTLKIQRTQQEDSAVYLCASSFYGGSRDEQYFGPGTRLTVT.

This clone was recorded only once. J is TRBJ2-3 and V is TRBV5-1; 11 bases agree with TRBD1. Unmatched junction bases numbered 3, after V lost 4 bases and J lost 5 bases. Germline V gene lookup returns CDR1 SGHRS and CDR2 YFSETQ. This CDR3 contains 14 residues. The CDR3 region is CASSGQGAGDTQYF. The CDR3, as DNA: TGCGCCAGCAGCGGACAGGGGGCAGGAGATACGCAGTATTTT.

This clone was detected once. The chain joins TRBV18 to TRBJ1-6; maybe TRBD1 (5 bases). The CDR3 has 16 residues. Germline values: CDR1 KGHSH, CDR2 LQKENI. V lost 6 bases and J 7 bases, leaving 19 bases between the germline ends. CDR3 in amino acids: CASSLNTGVINSPLHF. As DNA, the CDR3 is TGTGCCAGCTCGCTAAACACAGGTGTAATAAATTCACCCCTCCACTTT. Full variable domain (rest looked up from reference TRBV18 and TRBJ1-6): NAGVMQNPRHLVRRRGQEARLRCSPMKGHSHVYWYRQLPEEGLKFMVYLQKENIIDESGMPKERFSAEFPKEGPSILRIQQVVRGDSAAYFCASSLNTGVINSPLHFGNGTRLTVT.

V and J are TRBV6-1 and TRBJ2-7, with TRBD1 as a possible D gene (5 bases). The CDR3 has 14 amino acids. V lost 0 bases to trimming and J lost 7 bases, with 13 bases between them. Germline V gene lookup returns CDR1 MNHNS and CDR2 SASEGT. DNA for the CDR3: TGTGCCAGCAGTGAAGCCCAGGGTTCGTGGGAGCAGTACTTC. Amino acids: CASSEAQGSWEQYF.

The V call is TRBV9, the J call TRBJ2-7; D is perhaps TRBD1 or TRBD2 (5 bases each). Trimming shortened V by 4 bases and J by 3 bases, and 20 bases separated the two germline ends. The CDR3 has 16 residues. Germline V gene sequence: CDR1 SGDLS, CDR2 YYNGEE. In nucleotides, the CDR3 is TGTGCCAGCAGCAGCAACCGGGACCAAGCCTTCTACGAGCAGTACTTC. The encoded protein is CASSSNRDQAFYEQYF.

The chain joins TRBV5-1 to TRBJ1-1, with unresolved D. The CDR3 length is 13 residues. Germline lookup yields CDR1 SGHRS and CDR2 YFSETQ. With 0 bases removed from V and 7 bases from J, the gap between germline ends came to 10 bases. CDR3 protein: CASSLVRHLEAFF. CDR3 sequence (DNA): TGCGCCAGCAGCTTGGTGCGGCATCTTGAAGCTTTCTTT.

This clone was found once. The chain recombines TRBV23-1 with TRBJ1-2; D call uncertain. TRBV23-1 is treated as an ORF (open reading frame) with a function not yet certain. The CDR3 spans 16 residues. V was cut by 4 bases and J by 7 bases, with 22 bases left in between. CDR3 sequence: CASSPPGIRQVVGYTF. The CDR3 DNA follows: TGCGCCAGCAGTCCCCCCGGCATCCGACAAGTGGTTGGCTACACCTTC.

The chain is built from TRBV5-1 and TRBJ2-5; 7 bases fit TRBD1. V lost 3 bases to trimming and J lost 5 bases; unmatched junction nucleotides: 4. The CDR3 is made up of 13 amino acids. CDR1 and CDR2 from the germline V gene are SGHRS and YFSETQ. CDR3 protein: CASSSRGPETQYF. The DNA of the CDR3 is TGCGCCAGCAGCTCTAGGGGGCCTGAGACCCAGTACTTC.

The sample holds a few counts of this clone. This chain connects TRBV6-6 to TRBJ1-1, with D possibly matching TRBD1 (6 bases). V was clipped by 5 bases and J by 3 bases, with 13 bases between them. Germline CDR1 and CDR2: MNHNY and SVGAGI (reference sequence). This CDR3 is built from 14 residues. CDR3 in amino acids: CASSQGTSYTEAFF. In nucleotides, the CDR3 is TGTGCCAGCAGTCAGGGGACAAGTTACACTGAAGCTTTCTTT.

This chain joins TRBV28 and TRBJ2-7, with a tentative D call TRBD2 (5 bases). The CDR3 is 13 amino acids. Per the germline V gene, CDR1 is MDHEN and CDR2 is SYDVKM. The ends were cut back, 6 bases at V and 6 bases at J, with 15 bases in the middle. The CDR3: CASSPPPEVEQYF. Written as DNA, the CDR3 is TGTGCCAGCAGCCCCCCCCCGGAGGTCGAGCAGTACTTC.

The chain has TRBV19 and TRBJ2-3; the D is unclear. The V gene lost 7 bases and the J gene lost 1 base, with 12 bases spanning the gap. Looked up from germline, CDR1 is LNHDA and CDR2 is SQIVND (reference sequence). The CDR3 has 14 residues. CDR3 sequence reads: CASKQTGRTDTQYF. The CDR3, as DNA: TGTGCCAGTAAGCAAACTGGGCGCACAGATACGCAGTATTTT.

The rearrangement joins TRBV10-2 to TRBJ2-1; 7 bases match TRBD1. This CDR3 has 15 residues. After removal of 7 bases from V and 1 base from J, the junction contained 7 bases not matched to a gene. Germline V gene sequence: CDR1 WSHSY, CDR2 SAAADI. CDR3 sequence (DNA): TGCGCCAGCAACCCCGGACAGGCATCCTACAATGAGCAGTTCTTC. Its translation: CASNPGQASYNEQFF.

V gene TRBV6-1 combines with J gene TRBJ2-5, with D perhaps matching TRBD1 (6 bases). Looked up from germline, CDR1 is MNHNS and CDR2 is SASEGT. The V end was cut by 1 base, the J end by 5 bases, with 11 bases between. The CDR3 is 14 residues long. The CDR3: CASSEDPQGETQYF. For the CDR3, the DNA is TGTGCCAGCAGTGAAGATCCCCAGGGGGAGACCCAGTACTTC.

The chain combines TRBV29-1 with TRBJ1-1; tentative D call: TRBD1 (5 bases). V was trimmed by 5 bases and J by 4 bases, leaving 11 bases between them. The CDR3 totals 12 residues. Germline V gene sequence: CDR1 SQVTM, CDR2 ANQGSEA. In DNA form, the CDR3 reads TGCAGCGTTCTCGGGCAGGGCACTGAAGCTTTCTTT. Translation: CSVLGQGTEAFF.

This CDR3 reads CAWSVRRAEGTQYF. CDR3 DNA: TGTGCCTGGAGTGTACGGAGGGCCGAAGGGACCCAGTACTTC. This chain uses TRBV30 with TRBJ2-5; D might be TRBD2 (6 bases). V was cut by 0 bases and J by 7 bases, with 15 bases left in between. The germline gives CDR1 GTSNPN, CDR2 SVGIG (reference sequence). This CDR3 region has 14 residues. The full variable domain, in which reference TRBV30 and TRBJ2-5 provide the parts outside the CDR3, is SQTIHQWPATLVQPVGSPLSLECTVEGTSNPNLYWYRQAAGRGLQLLFYSVGIGQISSEVPQNLSASRPQDRQFILSSKKLLLSDSGFYLCAWSVRRAEGTQYFGPGTRLLVL.

This rearrangement joins TRBV5-1 to TRBJ1-2; 8 bases are a match to TRBD1. After removal of 5 bases from V and 4 bases from J, the junction contained 4 bases not matched to a gene. The germline gives CDR1 SGHRS, CDR2 YFSETQ. This CDR3 is built from 13 residues. In nucleotides, the CDR3 is TGCGCCAGCAGTGAACAGGGGGGCTATGGCTACACCTTC. Translation gives CASSEQGGYGYTF.

The chain has TRBV6-6 and TRBJ2-6; D unresolved. V was trimmed by 8 bases and J by 1 base, leaving 9 bases between them. In germline, CDR1 is MNHNY, CDR2 SVGAGI (reference sequence). The CDR3 loop spans 14 amino acids. As DNA, the CDR3 is TGTGCCAGCGGTAGTACGTCTGGGGCCAACGTCCTGACTTTC. This gives the protein CASGSTSGANVLTF.

The chain recombines TRBV7-2 with TRBJ1-2, with D perhaps matching TRBD1 (6 bases). The V end lost 5 bases, the J end lost 2 bases, and 9 bases lay between the germline ends. Germline values: CDR1 SGHTA, CDR2 FQGNSA. CDR3 length equals 13 residues. The CDR3 reads CASSPGQNYGYTF. CDR3 sequence (DNA): TGTGCCAGCAGCCCCGGACAGAACTATGGCTACACCTTC.

As DNA, the CDR3 is TGTGCCAGCAGCTTAGAAACAGATACGCAGTATTTT. Amino acid sequence: CASSLETDTQYF. The chain employs TRBV7-9 and TRBJ2-3; D remains ambiguous. CDR1 is SEHNR and CDR2 is FQNEAQ in the germline V gene (reference sequence). The CDR3 runs 12 residues. The V and J ends lost 1 base and 3 bases respectively, with 2 bases between them.

V gene TRBV7-3 combines with J gene TRBJ2-5; D gene ambiguous. V lost 2 bases, J lost 1 base, and 8 bases lay in between. This CDR3 has 14 residues. Germline CDR1 SGHTA, CDR2 FQGTGA. The CDR3 DNA is TGTGCCAGCAGCTTAGACGGCACCCAAGAGACCCAGTACTTC. Residues: CASSLDGTQETQYF. The full variable domain, in which reference TRBV7-3 and TRBJ2-5 provide the parts outside the CDR3, is GAGVSQTPSNKVTEKGKYVELRCDPISGHTALYWYRQSLGQGPEFLIYFQGTGAADDSGLPNDRFFAVRPEGSVSTLKIQRTERGDSAVYLCASSLDGTQETQYFGPGTRLLVL.